Listed below are T cell receptor beta chains from one sample, sequenced in a study of cytomegalovirus exposure and HLA in healthy donors. Profiling relied on immunoSEQ multiplex PCR, and the TCRdb table lists in-frame clones only, not all of them. In the table there are 210,000 or so clones, approximately 80% of which are singletons. The sample taken for sequencing was PBMCs. These receptors were obtained from a boy aged 2 to 10 in good health and CMV-seronegative. Each CDR3 is given with its conserved first and last residue. The D gene is left open where the match is weak. A clone size is listed for some rows: how often the clone was seen (once, few, many), or a class if it is expanded.

v_gene	j_gene	abundance	d_gene	CDR3aa	CDR3nt
TRBV19	TRBJ1-4	once	TRBD1	CASSYDREGEKLFF	TGTGCCAGTAGTTATGACAGGGAAGGCGAAAAACTGTTTTTT
TRBV27	TRBJ1-6	.	.	CASSTLQGGSNSPLHF	TGTGCCAGCAGTACGTTACAGGGAGGGTCGAATTCACCCCTCCACTTT
TRBV23-1	TRBJ1-1	once	.	CAISIWGENTEAFF	TGCGCCATCAGCATCTGGGGAGAGAACACTGAAGCTTTCTTT
TRBV15	TRBJ1-1	.	TRBD1	CATSRGQTGLRTEAFF	TGTGCCACCAGCAGAGGCCAGACAGGGCTTCGCACTGAAGCTTTCTTT
TRBV5-4	TRBJ1-1	few	.	CASSFLSENTEAFF	TGTGCCAGCAGCTTCCTTTCAGAGAACACTGAAGCTTTCTTT
TRBV19	TRBJ2-5	.	.	CASSMVGGGQETQYF	TGTGCCAGTAGTATGGTAGGTGGAGGCCAAGAGACCCAGTACTTC
TRBV7-2	TRBJ2-6	.	.	CASSLVPGSGANVLTF	TGTGCCAGCAGCTTAGTCCCCGGGTCTGGGGCCAACGTCCTGACTTTC
TRBV15	TRBJ1-4	.	.	CATSRGPLATNEKLFF	TGTGCCACCAGCAGAGGCCCCCTTGCGACTAATGAAAAACTGTTTTTT
TRBV4-2	TRBJ2-1	.	TRBD2	CASSQGTSGGHEQFF	TGTGCCAGCAGCCAAGGGACTAGCGGGGGGCATGAGCAGTTCTTC
TRBV30	TRBJ1-2	.	.	CAWSGGHILGYTF	TGTGCCTGGAGTGGAGGCCACATCTTGGGCTACACCTTC
TRBV11-3	TRBJ2-7	.	TRBD1	CASSLGRDRSYEQYF	TGTGCCAGCAGCTTAGGCCGGGACAGGTCCTACGAGCAGTACTTC
TRBV6-1	TRBJ2-3	.	TRBD2	CASSEILAGGTDTQYF	TGTGCCAGCAGTGAAATCCTAGCGGGGGGCACAGATACGCAGTATTTT
TRBV12-5	TRBJ1-1	.	.	CASGLFGAGAFF	TGTGCTAGTGGTTTGTTTGGGGCCGGAGCTTTCTTT
TRBV27	TRBJ1-2	once	TRBD1	CASSSDRLVGYTF	TGTGCCAGCAGTTCGGACAGGCTTGTAGGCTACACCTTC
TRBV30	TRBJ1-5	.	.	CAWSGGGAPNQPQHF	TGTGCCTGGAGTGGGGGGGGTGCCCCCAATCAGCCCCAGCATTTT
TRBV5-1	TRBJ2-3	.	.	CASSLVERGTDTQYF	TGCGCCAGCAGCTTGGTGGAGCGGGGCACAGATACGCAGTATTTT